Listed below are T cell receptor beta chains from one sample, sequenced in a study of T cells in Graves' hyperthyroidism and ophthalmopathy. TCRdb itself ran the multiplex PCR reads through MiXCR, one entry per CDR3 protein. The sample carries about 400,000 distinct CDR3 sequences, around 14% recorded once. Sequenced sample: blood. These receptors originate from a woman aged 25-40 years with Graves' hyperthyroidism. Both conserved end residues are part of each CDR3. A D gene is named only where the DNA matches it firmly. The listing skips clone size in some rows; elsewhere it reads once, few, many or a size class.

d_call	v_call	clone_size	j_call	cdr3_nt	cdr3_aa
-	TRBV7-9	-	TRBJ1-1	TGTGCCAGCAGCCCCAGGGCCGTGAACACTGAAGCTTTCTTT	CASSPRAVNTEAFF
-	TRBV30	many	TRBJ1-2	TGTGCCTGGAGTGGGACAGAAACTAACTATGGCTACACCTTC	CAWSGTETNYGYTF
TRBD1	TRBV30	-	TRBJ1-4	TGTGCCTGGGCACAGGGGGGCGAAAAACTGTTTTTT	CAWAQGGEKLFF
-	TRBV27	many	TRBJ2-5	TGTGCCAGCAGAAGAAGGGAGCGGAAGACCCAGTACTTC	CASRRRERKTQYF
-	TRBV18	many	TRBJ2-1	TGTGCCAGCTCACCGTTAAAATACAATGAGCAGTTCTTC	CASSPLKYNEQFF
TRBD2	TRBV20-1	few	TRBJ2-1	TGCAGTGCTGACGGACTAGCGGGAGAGTCCTACAATGAGCAGTTCTTC	CSADGLAGESYNEQFF
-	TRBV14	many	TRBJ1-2	TGTGCCAGCAGCCAAGTCGGGGGTGGCTACACCTTC	CASSQVGGGYTF
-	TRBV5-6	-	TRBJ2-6	TGTGCCAGCAGCGCCGGACAGTTATCTGGGGCCAACGTCCTGACTTTC	CASSAGQLSGANVLTF
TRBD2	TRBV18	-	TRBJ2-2	TGTGCCAGCTTGCGAGGTCCTAGGCGGGAGGCTAACACCGGGGAGCTGTTTTTT	CASLRGPRREANTGELFF
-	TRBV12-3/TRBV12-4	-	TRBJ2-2	TGTGCCAGCAGTCCAACTAGACTGAACACCGGGGAGCTGTTTTTT	CASSPTRLNTGELFF
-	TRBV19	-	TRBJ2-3	TGTGCCAGTAGTAGGGCGGAGTCTGGAAAAGATACGCAGTATTTT	CASSRAESGKDTQYF
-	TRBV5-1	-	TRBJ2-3	TGCGCCAGCAGCTTGGCACAGAGCACAGATACGCAGTATTTT	CASSLAQSTDTQYF
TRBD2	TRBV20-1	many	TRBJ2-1	TGCAGTGCTCCTCCACTAGCGGGCGTATACAATGAGCAGTTCTTC	CSAPPLAGVYNEQFF
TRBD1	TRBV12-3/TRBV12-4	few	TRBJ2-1	TGTGCCAGCAGTATACACGGGACAGGGGCTCGGAATGAGCAGTTCTTC	CASSIHGTGARNEQFF
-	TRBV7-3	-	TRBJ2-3	TGTGCCAGCAGCTCAAGCAGGTTCACAGATACGCAGTATTTT	CASSSSRFTDTQYF
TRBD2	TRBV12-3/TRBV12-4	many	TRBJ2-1	TGTGCCAGCAGCCTACGGTCTCCCGGGGGAGGGAATGAGCAGTTCTTC	CASSLRSPGGGNEQFF
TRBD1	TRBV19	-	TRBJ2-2	TGTGCCAGTATCCCCGCCGGGACAGGGGAGACCGGGGAGCTGTTTTTT	CASIPAGTGETGELFF
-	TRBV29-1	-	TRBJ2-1	TGCAGCGTTGACAGGGACTCCTACAATGAGCAGTTCTTC	CSVDRDSYNEQFF
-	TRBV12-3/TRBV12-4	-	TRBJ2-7	TGTGCCAGCAGTTTAGTAGCCCGATCCAACTACGAGCAGTACTTC	CASSLVARSNYEQYF
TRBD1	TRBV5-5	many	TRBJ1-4	TGTGCCAGCAGCCTAACCCCGGGACAGTATGAAAAACTGTTTTTT	CASSLTPGQYEKLFF
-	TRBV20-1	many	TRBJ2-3	TGCAGTGCTAGAGATTTTTGGCGGAATAGCACAGATACGCAGTATTTT	CSARDFWRNSTDTQYF
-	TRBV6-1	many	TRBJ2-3	TGTGCCAGCAGTTACGAACAGAGCACAGATACGCAGTATTTT	CASSYEQSTDTQYF
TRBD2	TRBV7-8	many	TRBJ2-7	TGTGCCAGCAGCTTAGGACTAGCGGGAACGGGGGAGCAGTACTTC	CASSLGLAGTGEQYF
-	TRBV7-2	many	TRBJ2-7	TGTGCCAGCAGCTTAGCTAGGGGCTTATCCTACGAGCAGTACTTC	CASSLARGLSYEQYF
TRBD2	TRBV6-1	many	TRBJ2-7	TGTGCCAGCAGTCAACCGGGACTAGGTTACGAGCAGTACTTC	CASSQPGLGYEQYF
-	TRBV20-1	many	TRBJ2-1	TGCAGTGCTAGAGAGAGCCTAAAGGAGTTCTTC	CSARESLKEFF
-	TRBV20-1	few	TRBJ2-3	TGCAGTGCTCCCCATGCGGGGGCGGGGGATACGCAGTATTTT	CSAPHAGAGDTQYF
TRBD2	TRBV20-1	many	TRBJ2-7	TGCAGTGCTAGAGGGACTAGCGGGAAGGGCTACGAGCAGTACTTC	CSARGTSGKGYEQYF
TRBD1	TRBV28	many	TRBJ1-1	TGTGCCAGCAGTTTTTTAAGATCGACAGGGGATGACACTGAAGCTTTCTTT	CASSFLRSTGDDTEAFF
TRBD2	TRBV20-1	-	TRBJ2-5	TGCAGTGCCCAGCGGACTAGCGGGAGGGCCTATGAGACCCAGTACTTC	CSAQRTSGRAYETQYF
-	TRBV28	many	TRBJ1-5	TGTGCCAGCAGTCGGGGCCCAACCTGGCCGCCCCAGCATTTT	CASSRGPTWPPQHF
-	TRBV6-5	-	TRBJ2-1	TGTGCCAGCAGTTACTCACACAGGAGCCTGAAATACAATGAGCAGTTCTTC	CASSYSHRSLKYNEQFF
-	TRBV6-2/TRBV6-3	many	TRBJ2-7	TGTGCCAGCAGTTACGTTAAAAGCTCCTACGAGCAGTACTTC	CASSYVKSSYEQYF
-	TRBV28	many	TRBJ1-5	TGTGCCAGCAGTTTCGCCCTCCTCAGGGGCGGGAATCAGCCCCAGCATTTT	CASSFALLRGGNQPQHF
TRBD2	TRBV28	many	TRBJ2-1	TGTGCCAGCAGTCAGAGACTAGCGGGAACCAATGAGCAGTTCTTC	CASSQRLAGTNEQFF
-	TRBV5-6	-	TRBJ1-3	TGTGCCAGCAGCTTGAGATCACGGGGTCCTGGAAACACCATATATTTT	CASSLRSRGPGNTIYF
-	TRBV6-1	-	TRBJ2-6	TGTGCCAGCAGTGTGGACAGCTCTGGGGCCAACGTCCTGACTTTC	CASSVDSSGANVLTF
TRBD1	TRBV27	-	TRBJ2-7	TGTGCCAGCAGTTTATCGGGACAGGGTACCTACGAGCAGTACTTC	CASSLSGQGTYEQYF
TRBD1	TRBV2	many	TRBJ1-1	TGTGCCAGCAGTGACCAGGGGGGGCCCTATGGGTACGGTGAAGCTTTCTTT	CASSDQGGPYGYGEAFF
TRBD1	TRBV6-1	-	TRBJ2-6	TGTGCCAGCAGTGAAGCGGGACAGGGGGCCAACGTCCTGACTTTC	CASSEAGQGANVLTF
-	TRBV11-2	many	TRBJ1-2	TGTGCCAGCAGGAGGGACGGATCTAACTATGGCTACACCTTC	CASRRDGSNYGYTF
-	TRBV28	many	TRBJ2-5	TGTGCCAGCAGTTTAAAGGCACCCTCTGGGGCCCAGTACTTC	CASSLKAPSGAQYF
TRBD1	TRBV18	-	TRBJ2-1	TGTGCCAACTCACCGGCCGGACAGGTTGAGCAGTTCTTC	CANSPAGQVEQFF
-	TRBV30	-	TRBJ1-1	TGTGCCTGGATCAGGGGCGGTGAAGCTTTCTTT	CAWIRGGEAFF
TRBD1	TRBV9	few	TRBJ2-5	TGTGCCAGCAGCGAGGGGACAGTTCTCGGAGCCCAGTACTTC	CASSEGTVLGAQYF